These 9 T cell receptor beta chains were sequenced from one sample in a study of cytomegalovirus exposure and HLA in healthy donors. The PCR employed 60 Vbeta primers together with 13 Jbeta primers. Assay: immunoSEQ multiplex PCR; the TCRdb copy retains only in-frame clones and omits some. The repertoire includes approximately 80,000 clones, about 68% of them detected once, and approximately 20% sits in the top ten. The material sequenced was PBMCs. All receptors come from a man aged 30 to 39 in good health and CMV-seropositive.

The gene calls are TRBV6-1 and TRBJ1-3; tentative D call: TRBD1 (5 bases). V lost 4 bases, J lost 5 bases, and 12 bases lay in between. Per germline, CDR1 MNHNS and CDR2 SASEGT. The CDR3 loop spans 14 amino acids. CDR3 sequence (DNA): TGTGCCAGCAGTGCCACAGGTGCTAGAAACACCATATATTTT. Protein product: CASSATGARNTIYF.

A few counts support this clone. For the CDR3, the DNA is TGCGCCAGCAGTTTCGACAGGGGAAGTGGGGCTTTCTTT. It codes for CASSFDRGSGAFF. The chain has TRBV5-1 and TRBJ1-1, with 8 nucleotides matching TRBD1. The CDR3 runs to 13 residues. V shed 5 bases, J shed 11 bases, and the junction held 11 bases outside the gene matches. Per germline, CDR1 SGHRS and CDR2 YFSETQ.

This chain links TRBV5-1 with TRBJ1-5; maybe TRBD1 (5 bases). The V gene's germline CDR1 is SGHRS and CDR2 YFSETQ. V lost 0 bases and J 4 bases, leaving 11 bases between the germline ends. The CDR3 spans 15 residues. CDR3 residues: CASSLGGSLNQPQHF. In DNA form, the CDR3 reads TGCGCCAGCAGCTTGGGGGGCAGCCTTAATCAGCCCCAGCATTTT.

This chain uses TRBV6-5 with TRBJ1-3; the D gene is possibly TRBD1 (6 bases). Trimming shortened V by 6 bases and J by 3 bases, and 12 bases separated the two germline ends. CDR1 is MNHEY and CDR2 is SVGAGI in the germline V gene. The CDR3 covers 14 residues. The CDR3 nucleotides are TGTGCCAGCAGCAGGGGCTCATTTGGAAACACCATATATTTT. Amino acids: CASSRGSFGNTIYF.

J is TRBJ2-7 and V is TRBV15; 9 nucleotides align to TRBD1. V was clipped by 2 bases and J by 5 bases; unmatched bases: 7. The CDR3 is 15 amino acids. The V gene's germline CDR1 is LNHNV and CDR2 YYDKDF (reference sequence). The CDR3 DNA follows: TGTGCCACCAGCAGACCCCACAGGGGGCTACACGAGCAGTACTTC. Translating it yields CATSRPHRGLHEQYF.

About this clone: Its ends do not fully match the called genes, so a read error is possible. The chain carries TRBV29-1 and TRBJ1-2; possible D gene TRBD1, 5 bases. Per germline, CDR1 SQVTM and CDR2 ANQGSEA. The CDR3 contains 13 residues. Here the CDR3 reads CSVGEVGEDGYPF. CDR3 coding DNA: TGCAGCGTTGGGGAGGTAGGGGAGGATGGCTACCCCTTC.

The rearrangement links TRBV6-6 to TRBJ1-5; D unclear. The germline CDR1 and CDR2 sequences are MNHNY and SVGAGI (reference sequence). Trimming took off 4 bases at V and 6 bases at J, with 13 bases between the two ends. This CDR3 region has 14 residues. The CDR3 here is CASSLGGISQPQHF. The CDR3 DNA is TGTGCCAGCAGTTTAGGAGGGATAAGTCAGCCCCAGCATTTT.

The rearrangement joins TRBV11-2 to TRBJ2-5, with 7 positions matching TRBD2. The CDR3 extends over 13 amino acids. J gave up 5 bases and V 3 bases, and 3 bases lay outside the gene matches. Germline lookup yields CDR1 SGHAT and CDR2 FQNNGV. As DNA, the CDR3 is TGTGCCAGCAGCTTGACTAGCCAGGAGACCCAGTACTTC. Amino acids: CASSLTSQETQYF.

This clone was seen more than once but under ten times. The chain joins TRBV6-5 to TRBJ1-1; D is undetermined. This CDR3 has 13 amino acids. V dropped 0 bases and J dropped 4 bases, with 6 bases sitting between them. CDR1 is MNHEY and CDR2 is SVGAGI in the germline V gene. The CDR3: CASSYSEGTEAFF. The CDR3 coding sequence is TGTGCCAGCAGTTACTCGGAGGGCACTGAAGCTTTCTTT.